The entry below gives a single T cell receptor beta chain sequence along with its context. Antigen: not known. The data were taken from a study of identifying expanded T cells in peripheral blood. The study, taken as a whole, reports: Over two and four weeks, about 15 and 19 clones changed, versus around 1.3 between replicates. Approximately two-week clone count variance significantly increased as total template count grew.

Clones were sequenced by immunoSEQ multiplex PCR, and TCRdb holds only the in-frame ones, with some missing. The data show around 120,000 clones, about four fifths seen once. Collection occurred without any documented infections or immune events in donors. This CDR3 is 12 amino acids long. V gave up 5 bases and J gave up 3 bases, with 7 bases separating them. CDR1 LNHDA and CDR2 SQIVND come from the germline V gene (reference sequence). The genes are TRBV19 and TRBJ1-1; D is ambiguous. The sequencing sample was made of blood. The clonotype comes from a person aged 18 to 75 in good health. CDR3 in amino acids: CASSPRDTEAFF. The CDR3 nucleotides read TGTGCCAGTAGTCCGCGAGACACTGAAGCTTTCTTT.